This T cell receptor beta chain was found in a study of T-cell reconstitution after alpha-beta-depleted transplantation in children. Findings and limits, study-wide: There were reportedly several hundred expanded graft clones from which alpha-beta T cells came about two months after transplant. From newly produced T cells came most of the T-cell counts and diversity one year after transplant. High day-60 TCRbeta diversity in some patients came from surviving recipient T cells and thymic progenitors.

Per the germline V gene, CDR1 is SGHAT and CDR2 is FQNNGV. The CDR3 is 13 residues long. Trimming left V 0 bases short and J 12 bases short, with 15 bases between. This clonotype was seen only a few times. The antigen remains unidentified. Unique molecular identifiers tagged the TCRbeta library. TCRdb recomputed calls from the PCR reads with MiXCR, one row per CDR3 protein. The sample consists of 90,000 to 100,000 distinct CDR3 sequences, around a quarter of them appearing once. This specimen was PBMCs, taken before TCRalphabeta/CD19-depleted stem cell transplant. This receptor was taken from a boy between 2 and 10 years old with acute lymphoblastic leukemia, due to receive a stem cell transplant. The gene calls are TRBV11-2 and TRBJ2-7, with TRBD2 as a possible D gene (5 bases). CDR3 in amino acids: CASSLETRSGMYF. The CDR3 DNA sequence: TGTGCCAGCAGCTTAGAAACTAGAAGTGGGATGTACTTC.